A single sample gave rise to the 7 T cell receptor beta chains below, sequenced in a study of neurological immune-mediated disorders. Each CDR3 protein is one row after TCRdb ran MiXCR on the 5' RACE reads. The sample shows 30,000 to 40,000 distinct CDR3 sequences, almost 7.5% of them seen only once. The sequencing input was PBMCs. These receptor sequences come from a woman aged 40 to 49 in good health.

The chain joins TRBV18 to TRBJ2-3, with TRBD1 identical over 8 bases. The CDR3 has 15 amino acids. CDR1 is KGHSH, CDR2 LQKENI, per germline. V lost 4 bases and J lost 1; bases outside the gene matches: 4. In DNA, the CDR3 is TGTGCCAGCTCACTGCCGGGACAGGGCACAGATACGCAGTATTTT. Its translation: CASSLPGQGTDTQYF.

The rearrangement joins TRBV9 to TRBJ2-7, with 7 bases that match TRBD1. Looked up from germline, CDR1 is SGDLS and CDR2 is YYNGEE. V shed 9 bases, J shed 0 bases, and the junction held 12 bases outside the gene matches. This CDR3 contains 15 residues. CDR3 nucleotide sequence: TGTGCCAACAGTAAAGGGGGCGCGAGCTCCTACGAGCAGTACTTC. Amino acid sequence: CANSKGGASSYEQYF.

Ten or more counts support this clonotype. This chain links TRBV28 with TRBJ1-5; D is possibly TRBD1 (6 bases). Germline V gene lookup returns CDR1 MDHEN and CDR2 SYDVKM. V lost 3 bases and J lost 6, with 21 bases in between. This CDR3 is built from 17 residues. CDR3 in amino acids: CASSLGPRTGRGQPQHF. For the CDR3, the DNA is TGTGCCAGCAGTTTGGGCCCCCGAACAGGGAGGGGTCAGCCCCAGCATTTT.

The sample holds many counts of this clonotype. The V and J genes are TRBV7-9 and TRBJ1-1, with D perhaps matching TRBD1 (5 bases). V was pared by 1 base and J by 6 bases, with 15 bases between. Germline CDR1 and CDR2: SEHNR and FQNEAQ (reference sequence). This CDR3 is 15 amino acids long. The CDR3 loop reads CASSLGGHRDAEAFF. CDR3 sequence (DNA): TGTGCCAGCAGCTTAGGCGGGCACCGGGACGCTGAAGCTTTCTTT.

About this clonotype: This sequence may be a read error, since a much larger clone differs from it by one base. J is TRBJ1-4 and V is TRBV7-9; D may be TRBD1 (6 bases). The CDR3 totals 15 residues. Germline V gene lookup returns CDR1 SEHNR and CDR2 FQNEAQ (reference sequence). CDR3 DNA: TGTGGCAGCAGCTCTATCCGGGACAAGGGGGAAAAACTGTTTTTT. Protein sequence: CGSSSIRDKGEKLFF.

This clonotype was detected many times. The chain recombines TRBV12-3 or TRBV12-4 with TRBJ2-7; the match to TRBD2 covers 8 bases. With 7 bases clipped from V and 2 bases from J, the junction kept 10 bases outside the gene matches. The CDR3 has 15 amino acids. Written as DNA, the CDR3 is TGTGCCAGCACCCTCGGGGGGGCGGGGGCCTACGAGCAGTACTTC. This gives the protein CASTLGGAGAYEQYF.

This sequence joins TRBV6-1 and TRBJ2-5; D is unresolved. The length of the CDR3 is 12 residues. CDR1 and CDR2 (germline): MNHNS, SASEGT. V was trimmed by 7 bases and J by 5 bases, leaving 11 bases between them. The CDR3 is CASISFRETQYF. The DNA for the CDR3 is TGTGCCAGCATTTCATTCCGGGAGACCCAGTACTTC.